This TCR beta chain was identified during a study of beta chain features in type 1 diabetes. Broader study findings: In all four CD4+ subsets, TCRB CDR3 length was significantly, moderately reduced in type 1 diabetes. Sequencing used cDNA, and cells with high TCR expression could therefore be over-represented. Healthy donors had naive, central memory and Treg TCRB repertoires that appeared less similar than those seen among patients.

A note on this clone: Its antigen remains unidentified.

CD45RO/CCR7/CD25/CD127/CD95/CD27 separated CD4+ naive, central memory, regulatory and stem cell-like memory cells by sorting. In germline, CDR1 is MDHEN, CDR2 SYDVKM. After removal of 2 bases from V and 4 bases from J, the junction contained 8 bases not matched to a gene. The CDR3 spans 15 residues. The entirety of the isolated RNA underwent reverse transcription, so expressed TCRB transcripts were sequenced. Clones were read by immunoSEQ multiplex PCR, and TCRdb kept only the in-frame ones, dropping some. This repertoire shows under 950,000 clones, 15% to 20% found once; its top ten account for around 0.02%.

J is TRBJ2-7 and V is TRBV28; TRBD2 aligns across 7 bases. The sequenced material came from naive CD4+ T cells from blood. The clonotype was recovered from a woman under 30 in good health. CDR3 DNA: TGTGCCAGCAGTTTAGGGGGGGTTAGTGTTTACGAGCAGTACTTC. Its protein is CASSLGGVSVYEQYF.